The source of this T cell receptor (beta chain) is a study of neoadjuvant anti-PD-1 for oral cavity cancer. Some clones are missing from TCRdb's copy, which holds only in-frame ones; the method was immunoSEQ multiplex PCR. The sample consists of more than 50,000 clones, more than 60% of them appearing once. The ends were cut back, 6 bases at V and 5 bases at J, with 16 bases in the middle. The CDR3 loop spans 13 amino acids. Germline V CDR1 and CDR2: SQVTM, ANQGSEA. The sample consisted of PBMCs, taken before nivolumab (anti-PD-1) treatment. This sequence joins TRBV29-1 and TRBJ1-2; D possibly corresponds to TRBD1 (6 bases). The receptor's source is a person aged 35-80 years with oral cavity squamous cell carcinoma. The CDR3 sequence is CSVEGQGMYGYTF. CDR3 coding DNA: TGCAGCGTGGAGGGGCAGGGGATGTATGGCTACACCTTC.